The 13 T cell receptor beta chains listed next were all sequenced from one sample in a study of beta chain features in type 1 diabetes. The study's findings and limits: Significant though moderate, a shortening of TCRB CDR3s appeared in all four CD4+ subsets of Type 1 diabetes patients.

The isolated RNA, all of it, was reverse transcribed, so expressed TCRB transcripts were what got sequenced. Sequencing used immunoSEQ multiplex PCR; TCRdb keeps in-frame clones, though not all of them. The table has a few hundred thousand clones, 8.5% to 10% seen once; the top ten hold less than 0.65%. These receptors are not linked to any known antigen. The specimen sequenced was central memory CD4+ T cells from blood. Source of these receptors: a young man with type 1 diabetes.

This clone was recorded a few times. This rearrangement joins TRBV6-1 to TRBJ1-2; TRBD1 is a possible D gene (5 bases). Germline CDR1 MNHNS, CDR2 SASEGT. This CDR3 has 12 amino acids. Trimming removed 6 bases at V and 7 bases at J, with 12 bases between. CDR3 amino acids: CASSLKGAGYTF. The CDR3 nucleotides are TGTGCCAGCAGCCTAAAAGGGGCTGGCTACACCTTC.

This clone was seen a handful of times. In DNA, the CDR3 is TGTGCCAGCAGCGGGGACAGAGACACTGAAGCTTTCTTT. It is translated as CASSGDRDTEAFF. The J gene is TRBJ1-1, the V gene TRBV28; TRBD1 matches at 7 bases. The CDR3 is 13 residues long. V shed 6 bases and J 3 bases; nucleotides not matched to a gene: 4. Germline V gives CDR1 MDHEN, CDR2 SYDVKM.

The chain combines TRBV19 with TRBJ2-5; the match to TRBD2 covers 7 bases. Trimming cost V 5 bases and J 0 bases; bases outside gene matches: 6. CDR3 length: 15 amino acids. Germline V gene sequence: CDR1 LNHDA, CDR2 SQIVND (reference sequence). The CDR3 is CASSGRGSNQETQYF. The CDR3 DNA reads TGTGCCAGTAGTGGCCGCGGGAGCAACCAAGAGACCCAGTACTTC.

The chain carries TRBV6-1 and TRBJ2-7, with D perhaps matching TRBD1 (6 bases). Trimming removed 7 bases from V and 0 bases from J, with 10 bases in between. This CDR3 has 13 residues. From germline, CDR1 is MNHNS and CDR2 SASEGT. For the CDR3, the DNA is TGTGCCAGCAAACCGACAGGCTCCTACGAGCAGTACTTC. It yields the protein CASKPTGSYEQYF.

This sequence joins TRBV7-9 and TRBJ2-1; 10 nucleotides agree with TRBD1. Germline CDR1 is SEHNR and CDR2 is FQNEAQ (reference sequence). The CDR3 contains 15 residues. V was pared by 4 bases and J by 2 bases, with 2 bases of the junction left unmatched. The CDR3 DNA reads TGTGCCAGCAGCTCGGACAGGGGGGCCTACAATGAGCAGTTCTTC. This translates into CASSSDRGAYNEQFF. Full variable domain (outside the CDR3, taken from reference TRBV7-9 and TRBJ2-1): DTGVSQNPRHKITKRGQNVTFRCDPISEHNRLYWYRQTLGQGPEFLTYFQNEAQLEKSRLLSDRFSAERPKGSFSTLEIQRTEQGDSAMYLCASSSDRGAYNEQFFGPGTRLTVL.

There are many counts of this clone. The chain combines TRBV9 with TRBJ1-2, with D unclear. CDR3 length equals 13 residues. Germline values: CDR1 SGDLS, CDR2 YYNGEE. V was clipped by 4 bases and J by 2 bases, with 9 bases between them. As DNA, the CDR3 is TGTGCCAGCAGCCTCGACCCGAACTATGGCTACACCTTC. This gives the protein CASSLDPNYGYTF.

The table lists this clone with a few counts. The V gene is TRBV19, the J gene TRBJ2-5, with TRBD2 matching over 7 bases. The J call may be in error: the DNA end matches TRBJ2-7 better. This CDR3 is built from 15 residues. The germline CDR1 and CDR2 sequences are LNHDA and SQIVND (reference sequence). CDR3 in DNA: TGTGCCAGTAGGGGTTATGGCGGGAGAACCTACGAGCAGTACTTC. Translated: CASRGYGGRTYEQYF.

This clone was counted a few times. The gene calls are TRBV19 and TRBJ2-7; 7 bases align to TRBD2. The CDR3 runs 16 residues. The junction had 10 bases not matched to a gene; V was cut back by 3 bases and J by 2 bases. CDR1 LNHDA and CDR2 SQIVND come from the germline V gene (reference sequence). Here the CDR3 reads CASSISSAGVPYEQYF. CDR3 in DNA: TGTGCCAGTAGTATCTCGTCGGCGGGAGTTCCCTACGAGCAGTACTTC.

This sequence joins TRBV5-1 and TRBJ2-3; D tentatively fits TRBD1 or TRBD2 (5 bases each). V was shortened by 4 bases and J by 0 bases, with 21 bases between the two germline ends. The CDR3 covers 18 residues. Germline V gene data show CDR1 as SGHRS and CDR2 as YFSETQ. In nucleotides, the CDR3 is TGCGCCAGCAGCCCCCTTATGGGGACCTCTCACAGCACAGATACGCAGTATTTT. It is translated as CASSPLMGTSHSTDTQYF.

This rearrangement joins TRBV11-2 to TRBJ1-3; D is ambiguous. The CDR3 totals 14 residues. Germline V gene data show CDR1 as SGHAT and CDR2 as FQNNGV. Trimming left V 5 bases short and J 4 bases short, with 12 bases between. The CDR3 spells CASSPYQAGNTIYF. CDR3 bases: TGTGCCAGCAGCCCCTACCAGGCCGGAAACACCATATATTTT.

The chain has TRBV7-2 and TRBJ2-7; 7 nucleotides align to TRBD1. The CDR3 consists of 14 residues. Trimming cost V 3 bases and J 0 bases; bases outside gene matches: 2. Per the germline V gene, CDR1 is SGHTA and CDR2 is FQGNSA. The CDR3 protein is CASSLGQSSYEQYF. The CDR3 DNA follows: TGTGCCAGCAGCTTGGGACAGAGCTCCTACGAGCAGTACTTC.

This clone was counted ten times or more. This chain links TRBV18 with TRBJ1-1, with a possible D match to TRBD1 (5 bases). This CDR3 is built from 15 residues. Germline lookup yields CDR1 KGHSH and CDR2 LQKENI. The germline V and J ends were trimmed by 1 base and 4 bases, with 13 bases remaining between them. CDR3 sequence: CASSPLPGGGTEAFF. Here the CDR3 DNA reads TGTGCCAGCTCACCACTCCCCGGGGGAGGCACTGAAGCTTTCTTT.

This clone was recorded a few times. This chain joins TRBV5-5 and TRBJ1-5, with TRBD1 identical over 9 bases. CDR3 size: 14 residues. V trimming: 3 bases; J trimming: 10 bases; junction bases outside the gene matches: 8. Per germline, CDR1 SGHKS and CDR2 YYEKEE (reference sequence). The CDR3 DNA follows: TGTGCCAGCAGCTACCCGGGACAGGGACATCCCCAGCATTTT. Residues: CASSYPGQGHPQHF.